This TCR beta chain was recovered during a study of T cells in Graves' hyperthyroidism and ophthalmopathy. Uncontrolled infection, other autoimmune disease, pregnancy or lactation led to exclusion. The CDR3 length is 14 residues. V dropped 4 bases and J dropped 4; count of bases not matched to a gene: 7. Germline V gives CDR1 LGHDT, CDR2 YNNKEL (reference sequence). Amplification of TCR beta CDR3 regions was performed using RNA transcripts as template. The study used the HTBI primer set for a first-round RT-PCR of the TCR CDR3. TCRdb re-called the multiplex PCR reads with MiXCR, one entry per CDR3 protein. This sample has 300,000 to 350,000 distinct CDR3 sequences; 15% to 20% occur once, and the top ten carry roughly 15%.

This TCR was recovered from a woman aged 40 to 50 with Graves' ophthalmopathy. The chain recombines TRBV3-1 with TRBJ2-7; TRBD1 matches at 7 bases. Sequencing used blood. CDR3: CASSPKIRGYEQYF. The DNA of the CDR3 is TGTGCCAGCAGCCCAAAGATCAGGGGGTACGAGCAGTACTTC.